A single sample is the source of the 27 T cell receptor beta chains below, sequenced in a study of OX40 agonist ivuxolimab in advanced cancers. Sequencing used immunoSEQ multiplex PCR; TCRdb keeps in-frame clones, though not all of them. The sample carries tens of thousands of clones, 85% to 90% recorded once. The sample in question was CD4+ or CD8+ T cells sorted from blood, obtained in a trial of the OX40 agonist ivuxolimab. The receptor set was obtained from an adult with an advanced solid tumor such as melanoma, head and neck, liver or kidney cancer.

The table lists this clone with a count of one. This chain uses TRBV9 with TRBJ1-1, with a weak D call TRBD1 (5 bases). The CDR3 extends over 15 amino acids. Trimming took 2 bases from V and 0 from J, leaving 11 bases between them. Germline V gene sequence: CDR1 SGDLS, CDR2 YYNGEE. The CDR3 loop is CASSVLGTMNTEAFF. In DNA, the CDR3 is TGTGCCAGCAGCGTCTTGGGGACTATGAACACTGAAGCTTTCTTT.

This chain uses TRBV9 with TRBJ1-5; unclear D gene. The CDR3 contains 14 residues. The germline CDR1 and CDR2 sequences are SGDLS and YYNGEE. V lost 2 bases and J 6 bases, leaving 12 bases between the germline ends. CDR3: CASSVGDGSQPQHF. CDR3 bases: TGTGCCAGCAGCGTGGGCGACGGTAGTCAGCCCCAGCATTTT.

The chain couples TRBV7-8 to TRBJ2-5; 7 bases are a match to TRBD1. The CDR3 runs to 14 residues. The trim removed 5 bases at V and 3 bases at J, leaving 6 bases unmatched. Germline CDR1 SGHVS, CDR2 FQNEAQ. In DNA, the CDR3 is TGTGCCAGCAGCACCCCGGGACAGAAAGAGACCCAGTACTTC. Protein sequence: CASSTPGQKETQYF.

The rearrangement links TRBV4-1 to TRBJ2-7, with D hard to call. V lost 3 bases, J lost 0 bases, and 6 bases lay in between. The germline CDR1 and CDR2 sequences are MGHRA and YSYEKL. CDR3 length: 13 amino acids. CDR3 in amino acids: CASSQGSSYEQYF. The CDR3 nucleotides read TGCGCCAGCAGCCAGGGCAGCTCCTACGAGCAGTACTTC.

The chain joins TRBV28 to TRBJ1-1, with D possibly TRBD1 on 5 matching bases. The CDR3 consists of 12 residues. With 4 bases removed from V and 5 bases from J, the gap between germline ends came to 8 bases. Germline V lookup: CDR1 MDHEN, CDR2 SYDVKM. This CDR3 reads CASSWGGTEAFF. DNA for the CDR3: TGTGCCAGCAGTTGGGGGGGGACTGAAGCTTTCTTT.

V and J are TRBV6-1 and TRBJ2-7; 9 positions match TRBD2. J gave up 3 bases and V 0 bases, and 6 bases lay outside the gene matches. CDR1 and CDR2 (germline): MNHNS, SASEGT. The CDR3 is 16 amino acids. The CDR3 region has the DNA TGTGCCAGCAGTGAAGCTGGTCTAGCGGGGTTCTACGAGCAGTACTTC. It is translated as CASSEAGLAGFYEQYF.

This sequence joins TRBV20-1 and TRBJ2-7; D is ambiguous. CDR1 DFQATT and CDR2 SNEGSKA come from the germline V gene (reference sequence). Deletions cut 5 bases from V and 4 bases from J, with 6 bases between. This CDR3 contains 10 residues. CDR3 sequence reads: CSAFDYEQYF. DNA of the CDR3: TGCAGTGCTTTTGATTACGAGCAGTACTTC.

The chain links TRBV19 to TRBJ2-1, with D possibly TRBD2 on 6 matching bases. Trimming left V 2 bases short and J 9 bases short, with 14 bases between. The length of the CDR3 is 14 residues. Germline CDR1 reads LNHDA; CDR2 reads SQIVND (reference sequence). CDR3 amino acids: CASSISGLRGEQFF. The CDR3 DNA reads TGTGCCAGTAGTATAAGCGGACTACGCGGTGAGCAGTTCTTC.

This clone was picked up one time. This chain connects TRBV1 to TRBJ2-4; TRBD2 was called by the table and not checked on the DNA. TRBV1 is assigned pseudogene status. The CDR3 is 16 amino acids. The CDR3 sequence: CTSSLAGGQLRNIQYF. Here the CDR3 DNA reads TGCACCAGCAGCCTCGCGGGGGGCCAATTGAGAAACATTCAGTACTTC.

In DNA, the CDR3 is TGCGCCAGCAGCTACTCGTACAGGCACCCGAACACCGGGGAGCTGTTTTTT. Encoded protein: CASSYSYRHPNTGELFF. The rearrangement joins TRBV5-1 to TRBJ2-2, with D maybe TRBD1 (5 bases). This CDR3 spans 17 amino acids. Germline-derived CDR1 and CDR2 are SGHRS and YFSETQ. V was cut by 3 bases and J by 0 bases, with 15 bases left in between.

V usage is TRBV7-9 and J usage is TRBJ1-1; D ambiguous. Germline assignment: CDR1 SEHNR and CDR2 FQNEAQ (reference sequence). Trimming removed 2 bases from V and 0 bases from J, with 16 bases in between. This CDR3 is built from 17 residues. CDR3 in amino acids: CASSLPRSQSVNTEAFF. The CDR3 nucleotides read TGTGCCAGCAGCTTACCCCGGTCCCAATCAGTGAACACTGAAGCTTTCTTT.

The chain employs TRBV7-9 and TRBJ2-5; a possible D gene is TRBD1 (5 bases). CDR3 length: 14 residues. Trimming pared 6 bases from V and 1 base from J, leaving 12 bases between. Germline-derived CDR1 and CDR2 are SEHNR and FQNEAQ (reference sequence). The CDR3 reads CASSEGAFQETQYF. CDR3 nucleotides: TGTGCCAGCAGTGAAGGGGCCTTCCAAGAGACCCAGTACTTC.

CDR3: CASSLDSGVVETQYF. The CDR3 DNA reads as TGTGCCAGCAGCTTAGATAGCGGGGTCGTCGAGACCCAGTACTTC. The V and J genes are TRBV7-9 and TRBJ2-5, with 8 bases matching TRBD2. The CDR3 consists of 15 residues. The J segment lost 5 bases and the V segment lost 1 base, leaving 6 bases of the junction unmatched. Germline lookup yields CDR1 SEHNR and CDR2 FQNEAQ (reference sequence).

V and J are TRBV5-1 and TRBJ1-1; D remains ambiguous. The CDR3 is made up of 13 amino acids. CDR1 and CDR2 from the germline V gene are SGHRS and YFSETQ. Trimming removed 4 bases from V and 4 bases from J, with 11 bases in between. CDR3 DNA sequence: TGCGCCAGCAGCCTTCCCACGGGCACTGAAGCTTTCTTT. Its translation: CASSLPTGTEAFF. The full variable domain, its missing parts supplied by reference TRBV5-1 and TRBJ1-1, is KAGVTQTPRYLIKTRGQQVTLSCSPISGHRSVSWYQQTPGQGLQFLFEYFSETQRNKGNFPGRFSGRQFSNSRSEMNVSTLELGDSALYLCASSLPTGTEAFFGQGTRLTVV.

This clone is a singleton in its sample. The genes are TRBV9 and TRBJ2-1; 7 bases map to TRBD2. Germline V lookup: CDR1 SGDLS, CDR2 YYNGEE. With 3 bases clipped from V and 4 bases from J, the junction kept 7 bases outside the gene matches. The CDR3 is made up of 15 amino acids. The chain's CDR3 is CASSAASSGYNEQFF. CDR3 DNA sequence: TGTGCCAGCAGCGCAGCCTCTAGCGGATACAATGAGCAGTTCTTC.

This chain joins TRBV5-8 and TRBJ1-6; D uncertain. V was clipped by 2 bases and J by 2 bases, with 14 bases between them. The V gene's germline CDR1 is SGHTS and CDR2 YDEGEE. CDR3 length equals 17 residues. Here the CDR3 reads CASSLGTARTYNSPLHF. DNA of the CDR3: TGTGCCAGCAGCTTAGGAACGGCTCGGACCTATAATTCACCCCTCCACTTT.

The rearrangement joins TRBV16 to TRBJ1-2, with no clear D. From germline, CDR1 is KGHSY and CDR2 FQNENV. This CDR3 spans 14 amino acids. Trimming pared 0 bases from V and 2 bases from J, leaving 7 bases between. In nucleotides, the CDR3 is TGTGCCAGCAGCCAATCCGTAATCAACTATGGCTACACCTTC. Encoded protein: CASSQSVINYGYTF. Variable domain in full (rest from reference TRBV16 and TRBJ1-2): GEEVAQTPKHLVRGEGQKAKLYCAPIKGHSYVFWYQQVLKNEFKFLISFQNENVFDETGMPKERFSAKCLPNSPCSLEIQATKLEDSAVYFCASSQSVINYGYTFGSGTRLTVV.

The CDR3 sequence is CASSLEFGATNEKLFF. The CDR3 DNA reads as TGTGCCAGCAGCTTAGAGTTCGGGGCAACTAATGAAAAACTGTTTTTT. J is TRBJ1-4 and V is TRBV7-2; no definite D call. V dropped 1 base and J dropped 0 bases, with 9 bases sitting between them. The germline gives CDR1 SGHTA, CDR2 FQGNSA. This CDR3 comprises 16 residues. Combining the CDR3 with reference TRBV7-2 and TRBJ1-4 gives the whole variable domain GAGVSQSPSNKVTEKGKDVELRCDPISGHTALYWYRQSLGQGLEFLIYFQGNSAPDKSGLPSDRFSAERTGGSVSTLTIQRTQQEDSAVYLCASSLEFGATNEKLFFGSGTQLSVL.

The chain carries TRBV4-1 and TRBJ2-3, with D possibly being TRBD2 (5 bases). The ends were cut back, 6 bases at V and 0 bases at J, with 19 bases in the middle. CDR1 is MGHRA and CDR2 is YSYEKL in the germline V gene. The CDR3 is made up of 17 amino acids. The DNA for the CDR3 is TGCGCCAGCAGACCCTCGAGGGCACAATCTAGCACAGATACGCAGTATTTT. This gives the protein CASRPSRAQSSTDTQYF.

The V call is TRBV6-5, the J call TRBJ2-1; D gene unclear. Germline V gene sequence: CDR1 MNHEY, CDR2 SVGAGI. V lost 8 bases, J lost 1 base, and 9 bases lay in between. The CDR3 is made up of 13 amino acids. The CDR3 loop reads CASGVGSYNEQFF. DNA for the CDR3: TGTGCCAGCGGAGTGGGTTCCTACAATGAGCAGTTCTTC.

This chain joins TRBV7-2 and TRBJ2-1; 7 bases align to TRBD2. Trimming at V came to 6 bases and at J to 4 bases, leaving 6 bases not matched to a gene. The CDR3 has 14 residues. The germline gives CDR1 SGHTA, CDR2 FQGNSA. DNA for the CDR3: TGTGCCAGCAGGGCCGGGACTACTTACAATGAGCAGTTCTTC. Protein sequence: CASRAGTTYNEQFF.

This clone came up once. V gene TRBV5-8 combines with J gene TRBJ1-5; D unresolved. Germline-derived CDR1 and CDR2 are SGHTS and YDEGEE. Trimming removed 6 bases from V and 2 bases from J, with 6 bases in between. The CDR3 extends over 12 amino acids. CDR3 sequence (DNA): TGTGCCAGCATGCTTGGCAATCAGCCCCAGCATTTT. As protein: CASMLGNQPQHF.

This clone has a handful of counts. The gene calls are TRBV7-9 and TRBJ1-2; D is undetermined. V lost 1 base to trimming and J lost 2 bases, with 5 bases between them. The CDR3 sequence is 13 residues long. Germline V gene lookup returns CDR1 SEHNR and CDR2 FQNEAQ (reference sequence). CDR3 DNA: TGTGCCAGCAGCTTAGGTCGGAACTATGGCTACACCTTC. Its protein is CASSLGRNYGYTF.

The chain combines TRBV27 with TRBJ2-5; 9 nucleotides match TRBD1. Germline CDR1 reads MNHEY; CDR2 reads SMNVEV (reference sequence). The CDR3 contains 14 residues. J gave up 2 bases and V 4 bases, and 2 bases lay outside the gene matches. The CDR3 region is CASSSGQGQETQYF. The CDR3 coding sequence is TGTGCCAGCAGTTCCGGACAGGGGCAAGAGACCCAGTACTTC.

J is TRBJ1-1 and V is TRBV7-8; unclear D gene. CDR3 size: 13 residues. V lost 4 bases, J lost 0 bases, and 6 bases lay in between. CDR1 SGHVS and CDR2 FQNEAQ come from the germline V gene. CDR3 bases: TGTGCCAGCAGCTCAAGATTGAACACTGAAGCTTTCTTT. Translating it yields CASSSRLNTEAFF.

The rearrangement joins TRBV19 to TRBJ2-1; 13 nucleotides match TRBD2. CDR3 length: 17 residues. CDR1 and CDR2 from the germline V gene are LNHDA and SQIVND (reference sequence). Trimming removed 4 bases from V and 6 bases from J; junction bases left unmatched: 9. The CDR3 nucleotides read TGTGCCAGTAGTACCGACCCACTAGCGGGGGGGCGCAATGAGCAGTTCTTC. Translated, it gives CASSTDPLAGGRNEQFF.

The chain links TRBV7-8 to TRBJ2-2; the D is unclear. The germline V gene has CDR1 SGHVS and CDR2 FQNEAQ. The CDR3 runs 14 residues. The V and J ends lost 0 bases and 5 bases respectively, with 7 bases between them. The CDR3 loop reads CASSLAGWTGELFF. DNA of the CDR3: TGTGCCAGCAGCTTAGCGGGGTGGACCGGGGAGCTGTTTTTT.